These 28 T cell receptor beta chains share one sample of origin, sequenced in a study of shared clonotypes between healthy human individuals. Profiled with immunoSEQ multiplex PCR; TCRdb holds only in-frame clones, not every one. This sample has about 680,000 clones, with roughly 72% found just once. The sample taken for sequencing was memory CD4+ T cells sorted from blood. Subset of the sample: CD45RA-negative fraction. The origin of the receptors is a woman in her twenties or thirties in good health.

This clone was recorded once. V and J are TRBV28 and TRBJ1-2; D is uncertain. Deletions cut 3 bases from V and 5 bases from J, with 10 bases between. The CDR3 consists of 13 residues. Per germline, CDR1 MDHEN and CDR2 SYDVKM. CDR3 in amino acids: CASSLVGAYGYTF. The CDR3 coding sequence is TGTGCCAGCAGTTTGGTAGGAGCTTATGGCTACACCTTC.

This clone was counted only a few times. CDR3 residues: CASSALNEQFF. The DNA for the CDR3 is TGTGCCAGCAGCGCACTTAATGAGCAGTTCTTC. The chain joins TRBV9 to TRBJ2-1, with unresolved D. The germline V gene encodes CDR1 SGDLS and CDR2 YYNGEE. The CDR3 runs to 11 residues. V lost 3 bases and J 7 bases, leaving 5 bases between the germline ends. Combining the CDR3 with reference TRBV9 and TRBJ2-1 gives the whole variable domain DSGVTQTPKHLITATGQRVTLRCSPRSGDLSVYWYQQSLDQGLQFLIQYYNGEERAKGNILERFSAQQFPDLHSELNLSSLELGDSALYFCASSALNEQFFGPGTRLTVL.

There are a few counts of this clone. Other DNA variants within this sample encode the same CDR3. The gene calls are TRBV5-1 and TRBJ1-1, with 8 positions matching TRBD1. The ends lost 4 bases at V and 4 bases at J; junction bases unmatched: 6. CDR1 is SGHRS and CDR2 is YFSETQ in the germline V gene. The CDR3 is 14 amino acids. The DNA of the CDR3 is TGCGCCAGCAGCCCAGGTACAGGGGGCACTGAAGCTTTCTTT. Protein sequence: CASSPGTGGTEAFF.

The genes are TRBV28 and TRBJ1-2; 12 bases match TRBD1. Germline loops: CDR1 MDHEN, CDR2 SYDVKM. J was trimmed by 0 bases and V by 1 base; bases with no gene match: 9. CDR3 length equals 19 residues. CDR3 sequence reads: CASSLFPGTGGEANYGYTF. The CDR3 DNA sequence: TGTGCCAGCAGTTTATTCCCCGGGACAGGGGGCGAAGCTAACTATGGCTACACCTTC.

The chain employs TRBV27 and TRBJ2-3; no firm D call. In germline, CDR1 is MNHEY, CDR2 SMNVEV (reference sequence). The CDR3 covers 15 residues. With 3 bases removed from V and 11 bases from J, the gap between germline ends came to 21 bases. The CDR3 DNA reads TGTGCCAGCAGTTTGTCCCAGACTGCTAAGTCGGGGCAGTATTTT. Residues: CASSLSQTAKSGQYF.

V is TRBV5-1 and J is TRBJ2-3; TRBD2 agrees at 7 bases. CDR1 and CDR2 from the germline V gene are SGHRS and YFSETQ. With 7 bases clipped from V and 0 bases from J, the junction kept 5 bases outside the gene matches. CDR3 length: 14 residues. The CDR3 loop reads CASGNSGSTDTQYF. The CDR3 DNA reads TGCGCCAGCGGAAATAGCGGGAGCACAGATACGCAGTATTTT.

The chain has TRBV5-1 and TRBJ2-5; 9 nucleotides match TRBD2. The germline CDR1 and CDR2 sequences are SGHRS and YFSETQ. J gave up 3 bases and V 7 bases, and 4 bases lay outside the gene matches. The CDR3 covers 13 residues. DNA for the CDR3: TGCGCCAGCTTTGTAGCGGGAGAAGAGACCCAGTACTTC. It is translated as CASFVAGEETQYF.

This chain uses TRBV6-1 with TRBJ1-5, with a tentative D call TRBD1 (6 bases). The germline V gene has CDR1 MNHNS and CDR2 SASEGT. The CDR3 is made up of 16 amino acids. The V gene lost 3 bases and the J gene lost 0 bases, with 12 bases spanning the gap. Here the CDR3 reads CASSDELQGSNQPQHF. CDR3 in DNA: TGTGCCAGCAGTGACGAATTACAGGGTAGCAATCAGCCCCAGCATTTT.

This clone was counted a few times. The chain has TRBV18 and TRBJ2-2; D is undetermined. Germline assignment: CDR1 KGHSH and CDR2 LQKENI. The CDR3 contains 15 residues. V lost 3 bases and J lost 3, with 11 bases in between. CDR3 amino acids: CASSPFPGYTGELFF. The DNA of the CDR3 is TGTGCCAGCTCACCTTTCCCTGGGTACACCGGGGAGCTGTTTTTT.

The chain has TRBV2 and TRBJ2-3, with D tentatively TRBD2 (5 bases). Per germline, CDR1 SNHLY and CDR2 FYNNEI. This CDR3 has 14 residues. The V end was cut by 4 bases, the J end by 4 bases, with 12 bases between. CDR3 nucleotides: TGTGCCAGCAGTGGTGGGAGTGAGGCAGATACGCAGTATTTT. It is translated as CASSGGSEADTQYF.

This sequence joins TRBV5-1 and TRBJ1-2; D unclear. The V end lost 2 bases, the J end lost 7 bases, and 9 bases lay between the germline ends. CDR1 is SGHRS, CDR2 YFSETQ, per germline. CDR3 size: 12 residues. CDR3 DNA sequence: TGCGCCAGCAGCTTTGACTCGGCTGGCTACACCTTC. This sequence encodes CASSFDSAGYTF. The full variable domain, completed using reference TRBV5-1 and TRBJ1-2, is KAGVTQTPRYLIKTRGQQVTLSCSPISGHRSVSWYQQTPGQGLQFLFEYFSETQRNKGNFPGRFSGRQFSNSRSEMNVSTLELGDSALYLCASSFDSAGYTFGSGTRLTVV.

CDR3 sequence (DNA): TGTGCCAGCCCTATTGACAGGGTAGGATACAATGAGCAGTTCTTC. Translating gives CASPIDRVGYNEQFF. The rearrangement joins TRBV25-1 to TRBJ2-1, with 7 positions matching TRBD1. The CDR3 spans 15 residues. Germline CDR1 is MGHDK and CDR2 is SYGVNS. The junction had 11 bases not matched to a gene; V was cut back by 8 bases and J by 4 bases.

This chain uses TRBV28 with TRBJ1-4; D uncertain. The CDR3 runs 15 residues. Germline CDR1 MDHEN, CDR2 SYDVKM. Trimming pared 5 bases from V and 9 bases from J, leaving 19 bases between. The chain's CDR3 is CASSMLRDPQQKLFF. CDR3 DNA sequence: TGTGCCAGCAGTATGCTGCGGGATCCCCAACAAAAACTGTTTTTT.

This clone was counted a few times. This same CDR3 is encoded by further DNA sequences in the sample. The V and J genes are TRBV5-1 and TRBJ2-1, with no clear D. The V gene lost 2 bases and the J gene lost 1 base, with 10 bases spanning the gap. The CDR3 consists of 15 residues. Per the germline V gene, CDR1 is SGHRS and CDR2 is YFSETQ. The CDR3, as DNA: TGCGCCAGCAGCTTAGATCGTCCTTCCTACAATGAGCAGTTCTTC. It codes for CASSLDRPSYNEQFF.

The chain links TRBV5-1 to TRBJ2-1; no definite D call. Germline CDR1 is SGHRS and CDR2 is YFSETQ. This CDR3 spans 12 amino acids. V was pared by 4 bases and J by 14 bases, with 16 bases between. In nucleotides, the CDR3 is TGCGCCAGCAGCGCTAGTGGTCCCCCGAAGTTCTTC. Protein sequence: CASSASGPPKFF.

Only a few counts were recorded for this clone. The chain recombines TRBV21-1 with TRBJ2-3; TRBD1, the D gene given by the table, was not confirmed from the DNA. TRBV21-1 is a pseudogene. The length of the CDR3 is 16 residues. CDR3 residues: CASSKDRVRGTDTQYF. Here the CDR3 DNA reads TGTGCCAGCAGCAAAGACAGGGTAAGGGGTACAGATACGCAGTATTTT.

This clone was seen just once. The rearrangement joins TRBV7-9 to TRBJ2-1; D gene uncertain. Germline V lookup: CDR1 SEHNR, CDR2 FQNEAQ (reference sequence). The V gene lost 0 bases and the J gene lost 1 base, with 4 bases spanning the gap. The CDR3 length is 14 residues. CDR3 residues: CASSLATSYNEQFF. The CDR3 DNA reads TGTGCCAGCAGCTTAGCGACTTCCTACAATGAGCAGTTCTTC. The variable domain in full, completed from reference TRBV7-9 and TRBJ2-1, reads DTGVSQNPRHKITKRGQNVTFRCDPISEHNRLYWYRQTLGQGPEFLTYFQNEAQLEKSRLLSDRFSAERPKGSFSTLEIQRTEQGDSAMYLCASSLATSYNEQFFGPGTRLTVL.

The chain employs TRBV2 and TRBJ2-7; D is unresolved. Germline V CDR1 and CDR2: SNHLY, FYNNEI. Trimming removed 5 bases from V and 5 bases from J, with 7 bases in between. The length of the CDR3 is 11 residues. CDR3 in DNA: TGTGCCAGCAGTCCTGTGGACGAGCAGTACTTC. Residues: CASSPVDEQYF.

The CDR3 sequence is CASTLGQVGYGYTF. CDR3 nucleotides: TGTGCCAGCACCCTAGGACAGGTTGGCTATGGCTACACCTTC. V usage is TRBV6-5 and J usage is TRBJ1-2; 7 nucleotides agree with TRBD1. Germline V lookup: CDR1 MNHEY, CDR2 SVGAGI. The CDR3 spans 14 residues. J was trimmed by 4 bases and V by 7 bases; bases with no gene match: 9.

In nucleotides, the CDR3 is TGTGCCAGCCGACTAGCGGGAAGGGACAATGAGCAGTTCTTC. Its translation: CASRLAGRDNEQFF. V is TRBV18 and J is TRBJ2-1; 11 nucleotides match TRBD2. Germline CDR1 KGHSH, CDR2 LQKENI. The CDR3 covers 14 residues. V lost 8 bases to trimming and J lost 5 bases; unmatched junction nucleotides: 5. Full variable domain (remainder filled in from reference TRBV18 and TRBJ2-1): NAGVMQNPRHLVRRRGQEARLRCSPMKGHSHVYWYRQLPEEGLKFMVYLQKENIIDESGMPKERFSAEFPKEGPSILRIQQVVRGDSAAYFCASRLAGRDNEQFFGPGTRLTVL.

The chain has TRBV4-1 and TRBJ2-5; either TRBD1 or TRBD2 may supply D (5 bases each). The CDR3 runs to 16 residues. Germline-derived CDR1 and CDR2 are MGHRA and YSYEKL. V gave up 6 bases and J gave up 1 base, with 18 bases separating them. The CDR3 bases are TGCGCCAGCAGACGCCTGTTAGCCGGGACCCAAGAGACCCAGTACTTC. It encodes CASRRLLAGTQETQYF.

The chain carries TRBV28 and TRBJ2-7; TRBD2 might be the D (6 bases). This CDR3 spans 14 amino acids. V lost 5 bases to trimming and J lost 3 bases, with 14 bases between them. In germline, CDR1 is MDHEN, CDR2 SYDVKM. The CDR3 sequence: CASSRPTSSYEQYF. The DNA for the CDR3 is TGTGCCAGCAGTCGCCCGACTAGTAGCTACGAGCAGTACTTC.

The rearrangement joins TRBV11-2 to TRBJ2-5; 7 bases are shared with TRBD2. V dropped 1 base and J dropped 5; count of bases not matched to a gene: 10. The CDR3 length is 16 residues. Germline V gene lookup returns CDR1 SGHAT and CDR2 FQNNGV. CDR3 residues: CASSLATGGGSETQYF. The CDR3 nucleotides read TGTGCCAGCAGCTTAGCGACGGGGGGAGGTTCGGAGACCCAGTACTTC.

The rearrangement joins TRBV27 to TRBJ2-7; D call uncertain. Germline CDR1 MNHEY, CDR2 SMNVEV (reference sequence). This CDR3 has 17 residues. V lost 3 bases, J lost 2 bases, and 20 bases lay in between. CDR3 bases: TGTGCCAGCAGTTTTGACACCGGCCGGAGCATGGCCTACGAGCAGTACTTC. It specifies CASSFDTGRSMAYEQYF.

The chain recombines TRBV5-1 with TRBJ2-2; TRBD1 matches 7 bases. The germline CDR1 and CDR2 sequences are SGHRS and YFSETQ. The CDR3 spans 16 residues. J was trimmed by 1 base and V by 4 bases; bases with no gene match: 7. The CDR3 DNA is TGCGCCAGCAGCGCTGACAGGGCGGGGAACACCGGGGAGCTGTTTTTT. Encoded protein: CASSADRAGNTGELFF.

This clone was recorded a few times. The rearrangement uses TRBV7-9 and TRBJ1-2; D is uncertain. The CDR3 extends over 12 amino acids. Deletions cut 8 bases from V and 6 bases from J, with 13 bases between. In germline, CDR1 is SEHNR, CDR2 FQNEAQ (reference sequence). The CDR3 bases are TGTGCCAGCTCCCAGAGTGGGGATGGCTACACCTTC. It yields the protein CASSQSGDGYTF.

This chain joins TRBV5-1 and TRBJ1-1; possibly TRBD1 for D (5 bases). The CDR3 extends over 12 amino acids. Germline-derived CDR1 and CDR2 are SGHRS and YFSETQ. V lost 5 bases to trimming and J lost 2 bases, with 7 bases between them. The CDR3 is CASRGDNTEAFF. DNA for the CDR3: TGCGCCAGCAGGGGGGACAACACTGAAGCTTTCTTT.

This rearrangement joins TRBV6-5 to TRBJ2-2; D is perhaps TRBD2 (6 bases). From germline, CDR1 is MNHEY and CDR2 SVGAGI. The CDR3 contains 16 residues. V shed 0 bases and J shed 4 bases, with 12 bases lying between them. CDR3 nucleotide sequence: TGTGCCAGCAGTTACTCGAGGTGGGGGGTCACCGGGGAGCTGTTTTTT. It specifies CASSYSRWGVTGELFF.